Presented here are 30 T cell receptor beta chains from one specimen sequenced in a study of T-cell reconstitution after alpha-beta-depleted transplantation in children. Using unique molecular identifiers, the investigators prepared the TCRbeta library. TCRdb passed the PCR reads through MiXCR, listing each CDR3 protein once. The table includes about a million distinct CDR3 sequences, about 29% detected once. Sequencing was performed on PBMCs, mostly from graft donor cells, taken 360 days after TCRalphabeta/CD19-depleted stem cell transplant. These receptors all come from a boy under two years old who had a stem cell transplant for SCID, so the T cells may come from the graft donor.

CDR3 region: CASSPTVWALSGNTIYF. The CDR3 DNA is TGTGCCAGCAGCCCCACGGTATGGGCGTTGTCTGGAAACACCATATATTTT. The J gene is TRBJ1-3, the V gene TRBV7-9; D remains unclear. V lost 5 bases, J lost 1 base, and 18 bases lay in between. CDR3 length equals 17 residues. CDR1 and CDR2 (germline): SEHNR, FQNEAQ (reference sequence).

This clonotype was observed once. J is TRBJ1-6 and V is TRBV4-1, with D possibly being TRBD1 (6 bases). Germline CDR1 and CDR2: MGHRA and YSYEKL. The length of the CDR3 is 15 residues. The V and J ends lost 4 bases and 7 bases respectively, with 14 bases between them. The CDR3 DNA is TGCGCCAGCAGCCGACACAGGGAGGGAAATTCACCCCTCCACTTT. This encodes CASSRHREGNSPLHF.

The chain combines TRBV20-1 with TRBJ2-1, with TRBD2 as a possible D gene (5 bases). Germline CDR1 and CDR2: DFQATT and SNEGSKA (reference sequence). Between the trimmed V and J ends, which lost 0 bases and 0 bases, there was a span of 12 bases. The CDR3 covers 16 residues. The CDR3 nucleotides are TGCAGTGCTAGAGACATCCTAGCCGCCTCCTACAATGAGCAGTTCTTC. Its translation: CSARDILAASYNEQFF.

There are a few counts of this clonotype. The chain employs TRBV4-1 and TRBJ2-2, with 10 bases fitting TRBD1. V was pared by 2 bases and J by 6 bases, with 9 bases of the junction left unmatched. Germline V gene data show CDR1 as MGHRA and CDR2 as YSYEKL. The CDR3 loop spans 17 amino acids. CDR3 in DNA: TGCGCCAGCAGCCAACAGGGACAGGGGTATATCGCCGGGGAGCTGTTTTTT. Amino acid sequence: CASSQQGQGYIAGELFF.

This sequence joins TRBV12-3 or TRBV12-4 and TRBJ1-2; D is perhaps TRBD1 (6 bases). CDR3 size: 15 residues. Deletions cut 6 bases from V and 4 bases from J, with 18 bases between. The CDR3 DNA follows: TGTGCCAGCAGACAACAGGGCGCTATATCCTATGGCTACACCTTC. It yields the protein CASRQQGAISYGYTF.

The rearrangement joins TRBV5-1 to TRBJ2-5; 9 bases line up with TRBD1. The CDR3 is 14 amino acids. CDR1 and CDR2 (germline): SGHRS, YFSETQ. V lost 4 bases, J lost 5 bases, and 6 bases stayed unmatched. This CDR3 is CASSRTGGAETQYF. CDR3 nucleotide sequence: TGCGCCAGCAGCAGAACAGGGGGCGCGGAGACCCAGTACTTC.

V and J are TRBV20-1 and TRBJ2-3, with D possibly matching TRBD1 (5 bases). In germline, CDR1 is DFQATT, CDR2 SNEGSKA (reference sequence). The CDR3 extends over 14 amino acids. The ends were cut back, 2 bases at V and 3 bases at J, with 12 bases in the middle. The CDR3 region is CSARPGHKTDTQYF. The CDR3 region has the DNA TGCAGTGCTAGACCCGGACATAAGACAGATACGCAGTATTTT.

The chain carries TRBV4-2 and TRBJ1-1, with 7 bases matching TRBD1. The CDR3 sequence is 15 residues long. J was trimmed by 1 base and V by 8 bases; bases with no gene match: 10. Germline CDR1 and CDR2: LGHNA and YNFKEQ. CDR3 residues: CASRWDSGRNTEAFF. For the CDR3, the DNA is TGTGCCAGCCGGTGGGACAGTGGGAGGAACACTGAAGCTTTCTTT.

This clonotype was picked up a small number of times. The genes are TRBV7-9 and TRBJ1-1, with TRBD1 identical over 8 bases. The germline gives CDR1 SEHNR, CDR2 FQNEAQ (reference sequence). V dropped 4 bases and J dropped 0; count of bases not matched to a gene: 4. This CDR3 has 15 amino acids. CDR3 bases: TGTGCCAGCAGCTACTCGACAGGGGTGAACACTGAAGCTTTCTTT. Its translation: CASSYSTGVNTEAFF. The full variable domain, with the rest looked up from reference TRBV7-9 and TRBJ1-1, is DTGVSQNPRHKITKRGQNVTFRCDPISEHNRLYWYRQTLGQGPEFLTYFQNEAQLEKSRLLSDRFSAERPKGSFSTLEIQRTEQGDSAMYLCASSYSTGVNTEAFFGQGTRLTVV.

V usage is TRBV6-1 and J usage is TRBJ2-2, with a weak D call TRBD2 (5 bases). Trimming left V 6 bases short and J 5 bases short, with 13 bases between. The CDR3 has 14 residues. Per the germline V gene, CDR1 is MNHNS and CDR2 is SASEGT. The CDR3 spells CASRLSGLTGELFF. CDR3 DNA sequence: TGTGCCAGCAGACTGTCGGGGTTGACCGGGGAGCTGTTTTTT.

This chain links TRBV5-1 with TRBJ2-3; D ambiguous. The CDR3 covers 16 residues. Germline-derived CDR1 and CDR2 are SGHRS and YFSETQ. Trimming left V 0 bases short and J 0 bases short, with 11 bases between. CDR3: CASSLDGGYSTDTQYF. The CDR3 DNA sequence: TGCGCCAGCAGCTTGGACGGCGGATATAGCACAGATACGCAGTATTTT.

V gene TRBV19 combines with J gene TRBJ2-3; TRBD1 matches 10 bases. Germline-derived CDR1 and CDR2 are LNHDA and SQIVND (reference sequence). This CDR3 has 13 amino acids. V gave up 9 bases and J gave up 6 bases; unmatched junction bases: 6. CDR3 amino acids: CASRDRGWDTQYF. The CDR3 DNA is TGTGCCAGCCGGGACAGGGGATGGGATACGCAGTATTTT. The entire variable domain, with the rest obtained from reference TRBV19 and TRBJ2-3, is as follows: DGGITQSPKYLFRKEGQNVTLSCEQNLNHDAMYWYRQDPGQGLRLIYYSQIVNDFQKGDIAEGYSVSREKKESFPLTVTSAQKNPTAFYLCASRDRGWDTQYFGPGTRLTVL.

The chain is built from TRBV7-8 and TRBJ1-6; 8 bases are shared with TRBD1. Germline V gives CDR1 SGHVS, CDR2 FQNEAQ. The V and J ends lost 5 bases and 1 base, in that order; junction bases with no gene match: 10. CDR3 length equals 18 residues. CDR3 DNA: TGTGCCAGCAGCCGCACCGTGGACAGGGCGTCCTATAATTCACCCCTCCACTTT. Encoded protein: CASSRTVDRASYNSPLHF.

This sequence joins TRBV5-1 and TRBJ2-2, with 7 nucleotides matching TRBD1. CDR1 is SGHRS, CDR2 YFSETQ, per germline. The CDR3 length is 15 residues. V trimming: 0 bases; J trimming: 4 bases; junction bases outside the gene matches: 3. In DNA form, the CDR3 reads TGCGCCAGCAGCTTGGCCAGGGGGTTCACCGGGGAGCTGTTTTTT. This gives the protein CASSLARGFTGELFF.

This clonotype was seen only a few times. The CDR3 DNA sequence: TGTGCCAGCAGCCCCGACAGGTCTGGTAATTCACCCCTCCACTTT. Translated: CASSPDRSGNSPLHF. The rearrangement joins TRBV5-6 to TRBJ1-6, with D possibly being TRBD1 (6 bases). Trimming shortened V by 4 bases and J by 6 bases, and 14 bases separated the two germline ends. The CDR3 extends over 15 amino acids. Germline CDR1 is SGHDT and CDR2 is YYEEEE.

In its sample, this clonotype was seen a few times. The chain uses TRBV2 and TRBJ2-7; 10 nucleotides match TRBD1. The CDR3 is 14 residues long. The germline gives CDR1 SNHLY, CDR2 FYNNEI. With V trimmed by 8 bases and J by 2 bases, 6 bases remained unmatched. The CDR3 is CASARTGGTYEQYF. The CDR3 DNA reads TGTGCCAGCGCCCGGACAGGGGGGACCTACGAGCAGTACTTC.

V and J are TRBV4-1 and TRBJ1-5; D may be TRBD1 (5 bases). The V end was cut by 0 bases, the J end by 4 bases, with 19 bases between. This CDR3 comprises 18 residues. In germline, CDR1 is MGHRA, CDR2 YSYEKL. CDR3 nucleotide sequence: TGCGCCAGCAGCCAAGATCGGGGAGGGGACGCCTCGAATCAGCCCCAGCATTTT. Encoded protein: CASSQDRGGDASNQPQHF.

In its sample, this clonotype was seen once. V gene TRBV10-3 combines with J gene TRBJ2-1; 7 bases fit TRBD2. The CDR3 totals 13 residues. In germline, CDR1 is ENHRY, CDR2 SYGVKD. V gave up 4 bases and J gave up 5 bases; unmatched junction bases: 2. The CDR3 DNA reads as TGTGCCATCAGTGGGGGGGGAAACAATGAGCAGTTCTTC. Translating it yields CAISGGGNNEQFF.

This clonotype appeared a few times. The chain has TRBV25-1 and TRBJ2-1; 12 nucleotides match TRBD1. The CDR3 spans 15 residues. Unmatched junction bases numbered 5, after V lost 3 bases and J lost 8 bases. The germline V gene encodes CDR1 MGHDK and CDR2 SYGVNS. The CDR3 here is CASSDTGTGGHEQFF. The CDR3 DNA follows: TGTGCCAGCAGTGATACCGGGACAGGGGGCCATGAGCAGTTCTTC.

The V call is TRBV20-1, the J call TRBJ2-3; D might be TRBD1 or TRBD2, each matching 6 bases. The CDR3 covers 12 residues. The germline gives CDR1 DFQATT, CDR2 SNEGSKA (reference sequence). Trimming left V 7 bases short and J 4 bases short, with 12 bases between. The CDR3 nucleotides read TGCAGTGTTGTGGGGGGCGCAGATACGCAGTATTTT. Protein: CSVVGGADTQYF.

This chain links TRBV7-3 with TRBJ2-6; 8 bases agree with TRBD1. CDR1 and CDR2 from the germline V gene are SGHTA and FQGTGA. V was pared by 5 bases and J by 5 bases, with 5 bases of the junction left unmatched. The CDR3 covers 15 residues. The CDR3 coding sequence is TGTGCCAGCAGCCCCGACAGGGGAAGGGCCAACGTCCTGACTTTC. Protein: CASSPDRGRANVLTF. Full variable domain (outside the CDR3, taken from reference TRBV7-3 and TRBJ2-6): GAGVSQTPSNKVTEKGKYVELRCDPISGHTALYWYRQSLGQGPEFLIYFQGTGAADDSGLPNDRFFAVRPEGSVSTLKIQRTERGDSAVYLCASSPDRGRANVLTFGAGSRLTVL.

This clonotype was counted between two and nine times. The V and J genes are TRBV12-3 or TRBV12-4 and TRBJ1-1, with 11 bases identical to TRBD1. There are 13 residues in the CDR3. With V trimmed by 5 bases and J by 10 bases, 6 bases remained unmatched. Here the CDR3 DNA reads TGTGCCAGCAGTCGTGGACAGGGGGCGCGAGCTTTCTTT. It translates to CASSRGQGARAFF.

CDR3 protein: CASSQDGTDYYGYTF. CDR3 DNA sequence: TGTGCCAGCAGCCAAGATGGGACTGACTACTATGGCTACACCTTC. The V gene is TRBV4-2, the J gene TRBJ1-2; possible D gene TRBD1, 5 bases. Trimming took 0 bases from V and 3 from J, leaving 11 bases between them. Germline CDR1 reads LGHNA; CDR2 reads YNFKEQ. The CDR3 totals 15 residues.

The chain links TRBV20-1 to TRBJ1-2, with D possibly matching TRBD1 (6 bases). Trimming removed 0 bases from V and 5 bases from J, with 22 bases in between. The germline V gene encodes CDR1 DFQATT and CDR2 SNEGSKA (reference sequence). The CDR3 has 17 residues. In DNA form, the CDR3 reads TGCAGTGCTAGAGATAAAAGAGCTTCGGCAGGGGTTTATGGCTACACCTTC. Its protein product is CSARDKRASAGVYGYTF.

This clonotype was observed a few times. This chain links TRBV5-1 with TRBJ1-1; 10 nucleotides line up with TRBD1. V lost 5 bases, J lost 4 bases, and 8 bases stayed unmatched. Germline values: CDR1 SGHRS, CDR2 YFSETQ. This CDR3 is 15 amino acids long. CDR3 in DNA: TGCGCCAGCAGTAAGACAGGGGGCCGGGTCACTGAAGCTTTCTTT. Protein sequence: CASSKTGGRVTEAFF.

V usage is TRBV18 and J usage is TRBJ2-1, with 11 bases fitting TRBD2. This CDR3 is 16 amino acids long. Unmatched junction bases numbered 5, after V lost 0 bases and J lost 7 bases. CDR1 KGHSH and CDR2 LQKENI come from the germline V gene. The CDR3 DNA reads TGTGCCAGCTCACCACCGCTAGCGGGGGGAACTAATGAGCAGTTCTTC. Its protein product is CASSPPLAGGTNEQFF.

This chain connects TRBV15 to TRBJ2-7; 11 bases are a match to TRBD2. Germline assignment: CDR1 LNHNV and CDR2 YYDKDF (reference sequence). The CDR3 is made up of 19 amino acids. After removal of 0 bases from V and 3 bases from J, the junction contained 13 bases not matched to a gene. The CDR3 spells CATSRDLAGGGPWVYEQYF. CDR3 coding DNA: TGTGCCACCAGCAGAGATCTAGCGGGGGGTGGCCCGTGGGTCTACGAGCAGTACTTC.

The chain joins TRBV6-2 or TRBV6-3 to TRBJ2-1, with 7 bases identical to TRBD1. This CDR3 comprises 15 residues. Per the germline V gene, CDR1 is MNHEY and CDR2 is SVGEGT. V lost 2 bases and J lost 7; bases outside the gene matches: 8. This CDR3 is CASSYATGVRNEQFF. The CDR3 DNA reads TGTGCCAGCAGTTACGCCACAGGGGTAAGGAATGAGCAGTTCTTC.

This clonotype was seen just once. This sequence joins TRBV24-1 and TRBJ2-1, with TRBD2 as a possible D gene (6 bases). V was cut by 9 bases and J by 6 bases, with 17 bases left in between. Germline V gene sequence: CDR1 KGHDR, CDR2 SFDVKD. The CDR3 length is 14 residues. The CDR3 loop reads CATSPQGGSNEQFF. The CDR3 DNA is TGTGCCACCTCTCCCCAAGGAGGGTCCAATGAGCAGTTCTTC.

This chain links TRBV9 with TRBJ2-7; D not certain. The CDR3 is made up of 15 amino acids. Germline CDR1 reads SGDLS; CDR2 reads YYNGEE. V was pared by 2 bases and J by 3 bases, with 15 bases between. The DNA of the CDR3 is TGTGCCAGCAGCGTGGCCGGCCAGGAACTCTACGAGCAGTACTTC. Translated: CASSVAGQELYEQYF.